These T cell receptor beta chains were read from a single sample in a study of T cell repertoires in cytomegalovirus infection. One entry per CDR3 protein results from TCRdb running MiXCR on the reads. Among roughly 500,000 distinct CDR3 sequences listed, 33% were seen once. These TCRs' antigens remain unknown. This specimen was cultured PBMCs, taken from culture after CMV antigen stimulation. The receptor set was obtained from a human donor in good health (CMV status not recorded). Some clones in this sample may be carry-over from other donors' samples. Each CDR3 is given without its conserved first and last residue. Size tells how often a clone was seen (once, few, many) or the class of an expanded clone, and some rows leave it out.

abundance: .
v_gene: TRBV7-2
j_gene: TRBJ2-1
CDR3aa: ASSLGGPYYNEQF

abundance: .
v_gene: TRBV7-2
j_gene: TRBJ2-1
CDR3aa: ASSPAWERYNEQF

abundance: .
v_gene: TRBV6-6
j_gene: TRBJ2-7
CDR3aa: ASSLFGHGEQY

abundance: .
v_gene: TRBV29-1
j_gene: TRBJ2-2
CDR3aa: SVASGRNTGELF

abundance: once
v_gene: TRBV7-8
j_gene: TRBJ2-1
CDR3aa: TSSTSGGTEQF

abundance: once
v_gene: TRBV6-2/TRBV6-3
j_gene: TRBJ2-1
CDR3aa: ASRARTSGSIYEQF

abundance: .
v_gene: TRBV29-1
j_gene: TRBJ2-1
CDR3aa: SVEDEAAKGF

abundance: .
v_gene: TRBV20-1
j_gene: TRBJ1-1
CDR3aa: SASRRSVQNTEAF

abundance: .
v_gene: TRBV27
j_gene: TRBJ2-7
CDR3aa: ASSLAGTSGSYEQY

abundance: .
v_gene: TRBV7-2
j_gene: TRBJ1-2
CDR3aa: ASSQQGAYGYT

abundance: .
v_gene: TRBV12-3/TRBV12-4
j_gene: TRBJ2-5
CDR3aa: ASSRTRMETQY

abundance: .
v_gene: TRBV14
j_gene: TRBJ1-1
CDR3aa: ASSQNGLGGRAEAF

abundance: .
v_gene: TRBV6-2/TRBV6-3
j_gene: TRBJ2-1
CDR3aa: ASSYYITRQQF

abundance: .
v_gene: TRBV5-1
j_gene: TRBJ2-1
CDR3aa: ASSFLAGGGSEQF

abundance: .
v_gene: TRBV12-5
j_gene: TRBJ2-5
CDR3aa: ASGVGGETQY

abundance: .
v_gene: TRBV7-2
j_gene: TRBJ1-1
CDR3aa: ASSFGRGQSEAF

abundance: few
v_gene: TRBV7-2
j_gene: TRBJ1-5
CDR3aa: ASSPQMAGQPQH

abundance: .
v_gene: TRBV12-3/TRBV12-4
j_gene: TRBJ2-3
CDR3aa: ASEGSGTSTDTQY

abundance: .
v_gene: TRBV6-5
j_gene: TRBJ1-1
CDR3aa: ASSPLSQGARDTEAF

abundance: .
v_gene: TRBV11-2
j_gene: TRBJ2-5
CDR3aa: ASSLGASGSGPGETQY